These 28 T cell receptor beta chains were sequenced from one sample in a study of early T cells in non-severe SARS-CoV-2 infection. TCRdb fed the 5' RACE reads into MiXCR, producing one record per CDR3 protein. The sample yields 25,000 to 35,000 distinct CDR3 sequences, 5.7% seen once. The specimen sequenced was whole blood. Receptor source: an adult who was a healthcare worker with PCR-confirmed SARS-CoV-2 infection or an uninfected control (not recorded which).

This clonotype has a count of ten or more. The gene calls are TRBV4-2 and TRBJ1-2, with TRBD1 identical over 9 bases. Germline CDR1 reads LGHNA; CDR2 reads YNFKEQ. The CDR3 sequence is 19 residues long. Germline trimming cut 2 bases from V and 2 bases from J; bases unmatched to any gene: 15. CDR3 sequence reads: CASSQQALTGGSWNYGYTF. The CDR3 coding sequence is TGTGCCAGCAGCCAACAAGCCTTGACAGGGGGGAGTTGGAACTATGGCTACACCTTC.

This clonotype was seen many times. V usage is TRBV6-6 and J usage is TRBJ2-1; 10 bases are shared with TRBD1. With 0 bases clipped from V and 10 bases from J, the junction kept 9 bases outside the gene matches. This CDR3 region has 16 residues. Germline loops: CDR1 MNHNY, CDR2 SVGAGI (reference sequence). As DNA, the CDR3 is TGTGCCAGCAGTTACTCAGGACAGGGGGGGAACGGCGAGCAGTTCTTC. It codes for CASSYSGQGGNGEQFF.

This clonotype turned up a few times. The CDR3 DNA is TGTGCCAGCAGCGTCTCAGCTTTAGCCAAAAACATTCAGTACTTC. Translation: CASSVSALAKNIQYF. V is TRBV9 and J is TRBJ2-4; no reliable D call. Trimming took 2 bases from V and 0 from J, leaving 9 bases between them. Germline lookup yields CDR1 SGDLS and CDR2 YYNGEE. The CDR3 contains 15 residues.

This clonotype was picked up many times. The chain joins TRBV30 to TRBJ2-7; 8 nucleotides agree with TRBD1. The ends lost 3 bases at V and 4 bases at J; junction bases unmatched: 8. Germline loops: CDR1 GTSNPN, CDR2 SVGIG (reference sequence). The CDR3 is 14 amino acids. CDR3 amino acids: CAWSAYRGVYEQYF. Written as DNA, the CDR3 is TGTGCCTGGAGCGCCTACAGGGGGGTTTACGAGCAGTACTTC.

This clonotype was seen many times. This rearrangement joins TRBV19 to TRBJ2-2; D call uncertain. Per germline, CDR1 LNHDA and CDR2 SQIVND (reference sequence). V lost 7 bases, J lost 0 bases, and 9 bases lay in between. The CDR3 contains 14 residues. The CDR3 is CASNKGPNTGELFF. In DNA form, the CDR3 reads TGTGCCAGTAACAAGGGCCCGAACACCGGGGAGCTGTTTTTT.

This clonotype was seen only a few times. The genes are TRBV7-9 and TRBJ2-2, with D perhaps TRBD1 or TRBD2 (6 bases each). V was shortened by 5 bases and J by 8 bases, with 15 bases between the two germline ends. The germline V gene encodes CDR1 SEHNR and CDR2 FQNEAQ (reference sequence). The length of the CDR3 is 14 residues. The DNA of the CDR3 is TGTGCCAGCAGCGCGGGACAATTATCTGGGGAGCTGTTTTTT. It yields the protein CASSAGQLSGELFF.

The chain uses TRBV5-6 and TRBJ2-3, with 9 bases fitting TRBD2. Germline V CDR1 and CDR2: SGHDT, YYEEEE. The J segment lost 4 bases and the V segment lost 4 bases, leaving 16 bases of the junction unmatched. The CDR3 loop spans 18 amino acids. For the CDR3, the DNA is TGTGCCAGCAGCGAATTACGGCGTACTCGCGGGAGGGCAGATACGCAGTATTTT. Amino acids: CASSELRRTRGRADTQYF.

This clonotype was observed at least ten times. The V gene is TRBV12-3 or TRBV12-4, the J gene TRBJ2-7; 7 positions agree with TRBD1. The CDR3 extends over 12 amino acids. V dropped 3 bases and J dropped 11; count of bases not matched to a gene: 7. CDR3 DNA: TGTGCCAGCAGTTTGTCCGGGACAGTGAAGTACTTC. Translated: CASSLSGTVKYF.

This clonotype has just a few counts. The V and J genes are TRBV4-1 and TRBJ2-2, with a tentative D call TRBD2 (6 bases). CDR1 and CDR2 from the germline V gene are MGHRA and YSYEKL. V was clipped by 0 bases and J by 0 bases, with 11 bases between them. The CDR3 has 17 residues. The CDR3 spells CASSQERGGANTGELFF. The CDR3, as DNA: TGCGCCAGCAGCCAAGAGAGGGGCGGGGCGAACACCGGGGAGCTGTTTTTT.

The J gene is TRBJ2-3, the V gene TRBV5-1; D is perhaps TRBD1 (6 bases). Germline V lookup: CDR1 SGHRS, CDR2 YFSETQ. The length of the CDR3 is 14 residues. V was clipped by 4 bases and J by 4 bases, with 13 bases between them. CDR3 bases: TGCGCCAGCAGCGACAGGAGCGGCGCAGATACGCAGTATTTT. This gives the protein CASSDRSGADTQYF.

The chain has TRBV28 and TRBJ2-7; 9 nucleotides match TRBD1. The V gene end was trimmed by 5 bases and the J gene end by 2 bases; junction bases not matched to a gene: 7. The germline CDR1 and CDR2 sequences are MDHEN and SYDVKM. This CDR3 is built from 15 residues. Written as DNA, the CDR3 is TGTGCCAGCAGTGTAACAGGGGGCGTCACCTACGAGCAGTACTTC. Amino acid sequence: CASSVTGGVTYEQYF.

This clonotype was seen repeatedly, ten times or more. The J gene is TRBJ1-2, the V gene TRBV7-9, with a possible D match to TRBD1 (5 bases). The CDR3 sequence is 14 residues long. Germline V gives CDR1 SEHNR, CDR2 FQNEAQ (reference sequence). Trimming cost V 4 bases and J 5 bases, with 14 bases left between them. Here the CDR3 DNA reads TGTGCCAGCAGCTCCTTACAGGATCGGTATGGCTACACCTTC. Translated: CASSSLQDRYGYTF.

This clonotype was detected ten times or more. The genes are TRBV2 and TRBJ1-1, with D perhaps matching TRBD1 (5 bases). V was clipped by 5 bases and J by 2 bases, with 12 bases between them. Germline V gene data show CDR1 as SNHLY and CDR2 as FYNNEI. The CDR3 consists of 14 residues. CDR3 DNA sequence: TGTGCCAGCAGTTCGGGACCGATAAACACTGAAGCTTTCTTT. It encodes CASSSGPINTEAFF.

By sample share, this clonotype is medium-sized (0.01 to 0.1%). This chain joins TRBV28 and TRBJ2-1, with a possible D match to TRBD1 (5 bases). The CDR3 sequence is 16 residues long. CDR1 and CDR2 (germline): MDHEN, SYDVKM. Trimming shortened V by 6 bases and J by 7 bases, and 22 bases separated the two germline ends. The CDR3 loop is CASSLRVGSFGNEQFF. The CDR3 DNA sequence: TGTGCCAGCAGCCTCAGGGTGGGGTCCTTCGGGAATGAGCAGTTCTTC.

The sample holds a few counts of this clonotype. The rearrangement uses TRBV5-5 and TRBJ2-7, with a possible D match to TRBD2 (5 bases). CDR1 and CDR2 from the germline V gene are SGHKS and YYEKEE (reference sequence). Deletions cut 4 bases from V and 4 bases from J, with 12 bases between. This CDR3 comprises 13 residues. In DNA, the CDR3 is TGTGCCAGCAGCCCCACTAGGACGTACGAGCAGTACTTC. This sequence encodes CASSPTRTYEQYF.

There are many counts of this clonotype. V gene TRBV5-5 combines with J gene TRBJ2-6, with D perhaps matching TRBD1 or TRBD2 (5 bases each). The length of the CDR3 is 15 residues. Germline V lookup: CDR1 SGHKS, CDR2 YYEKEE (reference sequence). V was clipped by 3 bases and J by 1 base, with 8 bases between them. The CDR3 sequence is CASSWDLSGANVLTF. DNA for the CDR3: TGTGCCAGCAGCTGGGACCTTTCTGGGGCCAACGTCCTGACTTTC.

J is TRBJ2-6 and V is TRBV3-1; the match to TRBD2 covers 10 bases. Germline V lookup: CDR1 LGHDT, CDR2 YNNKEL (reference sequence). V shed 2 bases and J 3 bases; nucleotides not matched to a gene: 7. The CDR3 totals 18 residues. This chain's CDR3 is CASSQPAGLASGANVLTF. CDR3 in DNA: TGTGCCAGCAGCCAACCGGCGGGACTAGCGAGTGGGGCCAACGTCCTGACTTTC.

This clonotype was counted a few times. The gene calls are TRBV27 and TRBJ1-3; unclear D gene. The germline V gene has CDR1 MNHEY and CDR2 SMNVEV (reference sequence). The CDR3 is 15 amino acids. Trimming took off 5 bases at V and 0 bases at J, with 11 bases between the two ends. In DNA form, the CDR3 reads TGTGCCAGCAGTCCATCGTACAGCTCTGGAAACACCATATATTTT. Translating gives CASSPSYSSGNTIYF.

This clonotype was observed many times. The V gene is TRBV7-9, the J gene TRBJ1-5, with no clear D. V lost 4 bases to trimming and J lost 7 bases, with 14 bases between them. CDR3 size: 14 residues. Germline V gives CDR1 SEHNR, CDR2 FQNEAQ (reference sequence). The chain's CDR3 is CASSSANEGQPQHF. The CDR3 nucleotides read TGTGCCAGCAGCTCGGCTAATGAGGGACAGCCCCAGCATTTT. Full variable domain (outside the CDR3, taken from reference TRBV7-9 and TRBJ1-5): DTGVSQNPRHKITKRGQNVTFRCDPISEHNRLYWYRQTLGQGPEFLTYFQNEAQLEKSRLLSDRFSAERPKGSFSTLEIQRTEQGDSAMYLCASSSANEGQPQHFGDGTRLSIL.

The sample holds many counts of this clonotype. The genes are TRBV21-1 and TRBJ2-5. TRBV21-1 is noted as a pseudogene. This CDR3 comprises 10 residues. The CDR3 nucleotides read TGTGCCAGCAGCACGGAGACCCAGTACTTC. Translated: CASSTETQYF.

This clonotype was found a few times. This chain joins TRBV20-1 and TRBJ2-3; the D is unclear. Per the germline V gene, CDR1 is DFQATT and CDR2 is SNEGSKA (reference sequence). CDR3 length: 14 amino acids. Deletions cut 5 bases from V and 1 base from J, with 13 bases between. CDR3 bases: TGCAGTGCTTCTAGTCTTAGCCGCACAGATACGCAGTATTTT. Its translation is CSASSLSRTDTQYF.

This clonotype is classed as medium-sized. The rearrangement uses TRBV20-1 and TRBJ1-5, with D uncertain. CDR1 and CDR2 (germline): DFQATT, SNEGSKA (reference sequence). The V end was cut by 0 bases, the J end by 5 bases, with 17 bases between. The CDR3 contains 16 residues. The CDR3 bases are TGCAGTGCTAGAGACCTGGTTGGAAAACCCCATCAGCCCCAGCATTTT. Encoded protein: CSARDLVGKPHQPQHF.

The rearrangement joins TRBV7-9 to TRBJ1-1, with 8 positions matching TRBD1. Germline trimming cut 0 bases from V and 13 bases from J; bases unmatched to any gene: 13. The germline V gene has CDR1 SEHNR and CDR2 FQNEAQ (reference sequence). This CDR3 is built from 15 residues. CDR3 DNA: TGTGCCAGCAGCTTAGCGGCAGGGGGCGGTCCCAGAGTTTTCTTT. Protein product: CASSLAAGGGPRVFF.

This clonotype was counted ten times or more. The chain recombines TRBV7-2 with TRBJ2-1; D might be TRBD1 (6 bases). This CDR3 comprises 14 residues. Germline values: CDR1 SGHTA, CDR2 FQGNSA. Trimming removed 0 bases at V and 8 bases at J, with 11 bases between. The CDR3 here is CASSLARTVDEQFF. The CDR3, as DNA: TGTGCCAGCAGCTTAGCCCGGACAGTCGATGAGCAGTTCTTC.

This clonotype was seen a handful of times. The chain has TRBV28 and TRBJ1-1; D ambiguous. There are 13 residues in the CDR3. Trimming left V 3 bases short and J 1 base short, with 6 bases between. Germline assignment: CDR1 MDHEN and CDR2 SYDVKM. CDR3 sequence: CASSFRQNTEAFF. The CDR3, as DNA: TGTGCCAGCAGTTTTCGACAGAACACTGAAGCTTTCTTT.

The V call is TRBV4-2, the J call TRBJ1-5; the D gene is possibly TRBD1 (6 bases). V was trimmed by 4 bases and J by 7 bases, leaving 17 bases between them. Germline CDR1 and CDR2: LGHNA and YNFKEQ. The CDR3 is 15 residues long. DNA of the CDR3: TGTGCCAGCAGCCTGGAGCGGGGGGCCGGGCAGCCCCAGCATTTT. Amino acids: CASSLERGAGQPQHF.

This chain connects TRBV10-3 to TRBJ2-5; D remains ambiguous. V was clipped by 2 bases and J by 5 bases, with 12 bases between them. The CDR3 loop spans 14 amino acids. Germline CDR1 and CDR2: ENHRY and SYGVKD. CDR3 sequence (DNA): TGTGCCATCAGTGAGGTATCGGGTAGGGAGACCCAGTACTTC. This codes for CAISEVSGRETQYF.

This clonotype was recorded many times. V and J are TRBV6-1 and TRBJ1-5; 7 nucleotides line up with TRBD1. This CDR3 spans 16 amino acids. Trimming removed 2 bases from V and 2 bases from J; junction bases left unmatched: 6. From germline, CDR1 is MNHNS and CDR2 SASEGT. CDR3 sequence (DNA): TGTGCCAGCAGTGAAATTGTAGGACAGGGCAATCAGCCCCAGCATTTT. It translates to CASSEIVGQGNQPQHF.